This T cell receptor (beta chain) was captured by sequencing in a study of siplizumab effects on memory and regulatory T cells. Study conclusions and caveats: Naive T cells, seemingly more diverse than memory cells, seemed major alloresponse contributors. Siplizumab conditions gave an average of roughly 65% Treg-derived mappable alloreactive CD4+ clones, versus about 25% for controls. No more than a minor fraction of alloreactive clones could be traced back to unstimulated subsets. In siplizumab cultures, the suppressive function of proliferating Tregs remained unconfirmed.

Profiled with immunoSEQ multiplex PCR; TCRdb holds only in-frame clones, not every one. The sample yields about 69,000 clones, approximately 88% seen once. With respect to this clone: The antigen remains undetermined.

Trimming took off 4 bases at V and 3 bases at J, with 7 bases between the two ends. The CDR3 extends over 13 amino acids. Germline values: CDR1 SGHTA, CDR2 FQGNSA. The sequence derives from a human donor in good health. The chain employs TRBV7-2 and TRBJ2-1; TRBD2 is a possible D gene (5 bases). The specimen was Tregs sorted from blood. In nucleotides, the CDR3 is TGTGCCAGCAGCTCCAGCGGCTACAATGAGCAGTTCTTC. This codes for CASSSSGYNEQFF.